These T cell receptor beta chains were read from a single sample in a study of CD8+ T cells in alopecia areata. Using immunoSEQ multiplex PCR, the repertoire was profiled, and TCRdb retains in-frame clones only, with some absent. This table holds roughly 180,000 clones, roughly 50% found once. Here the sequenced sample was CD8+ T cells sorted from blood, taken at week 24, from a patient treated with tofacitinib. Receptors originate from a human donor with alopecia areata. The CDR3 runs from the conserved cysteine through the conserved F or W. The D gene is left open where the match is weak. Expanded clones are given a class, and other clones once, few, many or no size at all.

D gene: TRBD2; clone size: .; V gene: TRBV2; J gene: TRBJ2-5; CDR3 DNA: TGTGCCAGCAGTGAAGGAGCGGGGGGCCTCCAAGAGACCCAGTACTTC; CDR3 protein: CASSEGAGGLQETQYF
D gene: TRBD1; clone size: once; V gene: TRBV6-5; J gene: TRBJ1-2; CDR3 DNA: TGTGCCAGCAGTTGGGGACAGGGGTATGGCTACACCTTC; CDR3 protein: CASSWGQGYGYTF
D gene: TRBD2; clone size: .; V gene: TRBV9; J gene: TRBJ2-2; CDR3 DNA: TGTGCCAGCAGCGTTAGCGGGGCGACCGGGGAGCTGTTTTTT; CDR3 protein: CASSVSGATGELFF
D gene: .; clone size: .; V gene: TRBV5-6; J gene: TRBJ2-1; CDR3 DNA: TGTGCCAGCAGCTTCACAGGTAATGAGCAGTTCTTC; CDR3 protein: CASSFTGNEQFF
D gene: .; clone size: once; V gene: TRBV27; J gene: TRBJ2-3; CDR3 DNA: TGTGCCAGCAGTTTAGGGGTGGCAGATACGCAGTATTTT; CDR3 protein: CASSLGVADTQYF
D gene: .; clone size: few; V gene: TRBV12-5; J gene: TRBJ2-1; CDR3 DNA: TGTGCTAGTGGTTTGTCAGGTCTTCCCTACAATGAGCAGTTCTTC; CDR3 protein: CASGLSGLPYNEQFF
D gene: .; clone size: .; V gene: TRBV25-1; J gene: TRBJ2-1; CDR3 DNA: TGTGCCAGCAGTGGGTTCACTGACAATGAGCAGTTCTTC; CDR3 protein: CASSGFTDNEQFF
D gene: TRBD1; clone size: .; V gene: TRBV15; J gene: TRBJ1-1; CDR3 DNA: TGTGCCACCAGCGGGGAACGAAGGGGGCCAGCTGAAGCTTTCTTT; CDR3 protein: CATSGERRGPAEAFF
D gene: .; clone size: few; V gene: TRBV9; J gene: TRBJ1-5; CDR3 DNA: TGTGCCAGCAGCGCAGGACAGACAGATCAGCCCCAGCATTTT; CDR3 protein: CASSAGQTDQPQHF
D gene: .; clone size: .; V gene: TRBV4-1; J gene: TRBJ2-7; CDR3 DNA: TGCGCCAGCAGCCGAGAGGGACCACGGACCTACGAGCAGTACTTC; CDR3 protein: CASSREGPRTYEQYF
D gene: TRBD1; clone size: .; V gene: TRBV6-6; J gene: TRBJ2-7; CDR3 DNA: TGTGCCAGCAGTGTCGGACAGGGGAGACCTTACGAGCAGTACTTC; CDR3 protein: CASSVGQGRPYEQYF
D gene: .; clone size: .; V gene: TRBV6-5; J gene: TRBJ2-3; CDR3 DNA: TGTGCCAGCAGTTACTACGGGGTTAGCACAGATACGCAGTATTTT; CDR3 protein: CASSYYGVSTDTQYF
D gene: TRBD1; clone size: .; V gene: TRBV19; J gene: TRBJ1-2; CDR3 DNA: TGTGCCAGTAAGGGGGCCCTCGGCTACACCTTC; CDR3 protein: CASKGALGYTF
D gene: .; clone size: .; V gene: TRBV2; J gene: TRBJ2-2; CDR3 DNA: TGTGCCAGCAGTGTAGACCCTCTGGCGGGGTCGAACACCGGGGAGCTGTTTTTT; CDR3 protein: CASSVDPLAGSNTGELFF
D gene: .; clone size: once; V gene: TRBV11-2; J gene: TRBJ1-2; CDR3 DNA: TGTGCCAGCAGCCACCTTCAGGAACAGCAAGCTAACTATGGCTACACCTTC; CDR3 protein: CASSHLQEQQANYGYTF
D gene: .; clone size: few; V gene: TRBV2; J gene: TRBJ2-7; CDR3 DNA: TGTGCCAGCAGGGAGGGTTCCTACGAGCAGTACTTC; CDR3 protein: CASREGSYEQYF
D gene: TRBD1; clone size: .; V gene: TRBV6-6; J gene: TRBJ1-6; CDR3 DNA: TGTGCCAGCAGTTACTCGGGACAGGAGCAATCACCCCTCCACTTT; CDR3 protein: CASSYSGQEQSPLHF
D gene: TRBD1; clone size: .; V gene: TRBV30; J gene: TRBJ1-5; CDR3 DNA: TGTGCCTGGAGTTCCGGGACAGGGAATCAGCCCCAGCATTTT; CDR3 protein: CAWSSGTGNQPQHF
D gene: .; clone size: .; V gene: TRBV7-8; J gene: TRBJ1-2; CDR3 DNA: TGTGCCAGCAGCTTAGAGTCTAGTGGGTTTTCGGGCTACACCTTC; CDR3 protein: CASSLESSGFSGYTF
D gene: TRBD1; clone size: many; V gene: TRBV10-2; J gene: TRBJ1-2; CDR3 DNA: TGCGCCAGCAGTGAGTCCCGGACAGGGAACTATGGCTACACCTTC; CDR3 protein: CASSESRTGNYGYTF
D gene: TRBD1; clone size: .; V gene: TRBV27; J gene: TRBJ2-3; CDR3 DNA: TGTGCCAGCAGTGCACAGGGGGCGCGGACAGATACGCAGTATTTT; CDR3 protein: CASSAQGARTDTQYF
D gene: .; clone size: few; V gene: TRBV7-9; J gene: TRBJ1-1; CDR3 DNA: TGTGCCAGCAGCTCCAGGGTGGAAAACACTGAAGCTTTCTTT; CDR3 protein: CASSSRVENTEAFF
D gene: .; clone size: .; V gene: TRBV10-2; J gene: TRBJ2-1; CDR3 DNA: TGCGCCAGCAGCTCCCCCCAAGGAGTCGCCAATGAGCAGTTCTTC; CDR3 protein: CASSSPQGVANEQFF
D gene: TRBD1; clone size: few; V gene: TRBV14; J gene: TRBJ1-1; CDR3 DNA: TGTGCCAGCAGCCATTCCTGGCGGTCGTGGAGGGGGCTTTGGACTGAAGCTTTCTTT; CDR3 protein: CASSHSWRSWRGLWTEAFF
D gene: TRBD1; clone size: .; V gene: TRBV2; J gene: TRBJ1-6; CDR3 DNA: TGTGCCACAGCAGGGGGTCTAAATTCACCCCTCCACTTT; CDR3 protein: CATAGGLNSPLHF
D gene: .; clone size: .; V gene: TRBV5-5; J gene: TRBJ2-3; CDR3 DNA: TGTGCCAGCAGCACGGCGGGCAGGGCTGGAGATACGCAGTATTTT; CDR3 protein: CASSTAGRAGDTQYF
D gene: .; clone size: few; V gene: TRBV29-1; J gene: TRBJ1-1; CDR3 DNA: TGCAGCGTTGTTCCGAAGGTCTCTGAAGCTTTCTTT; CDR3 protein: CSVVPKVSEAFF
D gene: TRBD1; clone size: few; V gene: TRBV5-1; J gene: TRBJ2-7; CDR3 DNA: TGCGCCAGCAGCCCGGACAGGGGGGCCTACGAGCAGTACTTC; CDR3 protein: CASSPDRGAYEQYF
D gene: TRBD2; clone size: .; V gene: TRBV27; J gene: TRBJ2-7; CDR3 DNA: TGTGCCAGCAGTTTGGTGACTAGCGGGGGGTCTGCCTACGAGCAGTACTTC; CDR3 protein: CASSLVTSGGSAYEQYF